The 22 T cell receptor beta chains presented below share a single source sample, sequenced in a study of cytomegalovirus exposure and HLA in healthy donors. Clones were sequenced by immunoSEQ multiplex PCR, and TCRdb holds only the in-frame ones, with some missing. The repertoire holds 150,000 to 200,000 clones, with roughly 95% as singletons. Sequenced: PBMCs. These receptors were taken from a woman younger than 30 in good health and CMV-seronegative.

The genes are TRBV19 and TRBJ1-2; TRBD1 might be the D (6 bases). Looked up from germline, CDR1 is LNHDA and CDR2 is SQIVND (reference sequence). V was shortened by 3 bases and J by 8 bases, with 7 bases between the two germline ends. This CDR3 is 11 amino acids long. The CDR3 reads CASSIRGGYTF. As DNA, the CDR3 is TGTGCCAGTAGTATCAGGGGCGGCTACACCTTC.

The chain uses TRBV27 and TRBJ1-1, with a possible D match to TRBD1 (5 bases). V was pared by 6 bases and J by 1 base, with 15 bases between. Germline V gene sequence: CDR1 MNHEY, CDR2 SMNVEV (reference sequence). The CDR3 is 15 residues long. In DNA form, the CDR3 reads TGTGCCAGCAGCCCGAACCCGACAGCGAACACTGAAGCTTTCTTT. Protein: CASSPNPTANTEAFF.

This sequence joins TRBV6-5 and TRBJ1-5, with D unclear. Germline CDR1 reads MNHEY; CDR2 reads SVGAGI. The CDR3 is 13 residues long. V lost 0 bases and J lost 6, with 6 bases in between. For the CDR3, the DNA is TGTGCCAGCAGTTACTCGAGAACTCAGCCCCAGCATTTT. It encodes CASSYSRTQPQHF.

V usage is TRBV19 and J usage is TRBJ2-2, with TRBD2 identical over 7 bases. CDR1 and CDR2 (germline): LNHDA, SQIVND (reference sequence). V lost 3 bases to trimming and J lost 13 bases; unmatched junction nucleotides: 8. CDR3 length equals 13 residues. Written as DNA, the CDR3 is TGTGCCAGTAGTATCCAGGGAGGGAGTGGGCTGTTTTTT. It codes for CASSIQGGSGLFF.

The rearrangement joins TRBV11-3 to TRBJ2-2; the D is unclear. This CDR3 has 13 residues. The germline gives CDR1 SGHNT, CDR2 YENEEA. The ends were cut back, 1 base at V and 6 bases at J, with 6 bases in the middle. CDR3 nucleotide sequence: TGTGCCAGCAGCTTAGCGGTTGCCGGGGAGCTGTTTTTT. Protein sequence: CASSLAVAGELFF.

The V call is TRBV6-5, the J call TRBJ1-1, with a possible D match to TRBD1 (5 bases). This CDR3 region has 15 residues. The ends were cut back, 7 bases at V and 6 bases at J, with 21 bases in the middle. Germline V CDR1 and CDR2: MNHEY, SVGAGI. The CDR3 loop reads CASTRGRVPGSEAFF. The CDR3, as DNA: TGTGCCAGCACGCGGGGGAGAGTTCCGGGTTCTGAAGCTTTCTTT.

The gene calls are TRBV27 and TRBJ1-6; 8 bases are shared with TRBD1. The germline CDR1 and CDR2 sequences are MNHEY and SMNVEV (reference sequence). The CDR3 consists of 15 residues. Losses at the gene ends were 6 bases for V and 0 bases for J; bases not matched to a gene: 1. The CDR3 DNA is TGTGCCAGCAGCACAGGGGGCTCCTATAATTCACCCCTCCACTTT. Translating gives CASSTGGSYNSPLHF.

The chain carries TRBV7-2 and TRBJ1-4; possibly TRBD1 for D (6 bases). Germline V gene lookup returns CDR1 SGHTA and CDR2 FQGNSA. V dropped 3 bases and J dropped 8 bases, with 16 bases sitting between them. The CDR3 is made up of 15 amino acids. The CDR3 is CASSFQGMGGEKLFF. In DNA form, the CDR3 reads TGTGCCAGCAGCTTTCAGGGGATGGGGGGGGAAAAACTGTTTTTT.

The CDR3 bases are TGCGCCAGCAGTCGCCCGACAGGGGTTGCCGGAAACACCATATATTTT. The encoded protein is CASSRPTGVAGNTIYF. The chain has TRBV23-1 and TRBJ1-3, with 8 nucleotides matching TRBD1. TRBV23-1 is noted as an ORF with a role that remains uncertain. The CDR3 is 16 amino acids. J lost 4 bases, V lost 4 bases, and 9 bases had no gene match.

This chain connects TRBV7-9 to TRBJ2-3; TRBD1 might be the D (5 bases). The ends were cut back, 4 bases at V and 0 bases at J, with 8 bases in the middle. This CDR3 is built from 14 residues. Germline loops: CDR1 SEHNR, CDR2 FQNEAQ (reference sequence). The CDR3 bases are TGTGCCAGCAGCTCGGCAGGGAGCACAGATACGCAGTATTTT. It yields the protein CASSSAGSTDTQYF.

The CDR3, as DNA: TGTGCCAGCAGTTCCACTAGCGGGGGTTGGAGCGAGCAGTACTTC. Translated: CASSSTSGGWSEQYF. The chain carries TRBV6-5 and TRBJ2-7; 11 bases agree with TRBD2. The length of the CDR3 is 15 residues. Germline V gene data show CDR1 as MNHEY and CDR2 as SVGAGI. After removal of 4 bases from V and 6 bases from J, the junction contained 8 bases not matched to a gene.

The V gene is TRBV7-6, the J gene TRBJ2-1, with TRBD2 matching over 9 bases. Germline loops: CDR1 SGHVS, CDR2 FNYEAQ. The V and J ends lost 4 bases and 4 bases, in that order; junction bases with no gene match: 8. The CDR3 runs to 16 residues. The CDR3 spells CASSSVILAGYNEQFF. The CDR3 DNA reads as TGTGCCAGCAGCTCGGTGATCCTAGCGGGGTACAATGAGCAGTTCTTC.

This clone has just a few counts. This rearrangement joins TRBV19 to TRBJ1-6; 7 bases are a match to TRBD1. V shed 1 base, J shed 8 bases, and the junction held 2 bases outside the gene matches. The CDR3 extends over 14 amino acids. The germline V gene has CDR1 LNHDA and CDR2 SQIVND (reference sequence). CDR3 loop: CASSIAQGDSPLHF. In DNA form, the CDR3 reads TGTGCCAGTAGTATAGCTCAGGGGGATTCACCCCTCCACTTT.

This rearrangement joins TRBV18 to TRBJ1-1; a weak D match, TRBD1 (5 bases). The V end was cut by 2 bases, the J end by 1 base, with 14 bases between. This CDR3 has 16 amino acids. Germline V lookup: CDR1 KGHSH, CDR2 LQKENI. The CDR3 protein is CASSPAGTITNTEAFF. The DNA for the CDR3 is TGTGCCAGCTCACCAGCAGGGACTATTACGAACACTGAAGCTTTCTTT.

CDR3 protein: CASSYRGREQYF. The CDR3 nucleotides read TGTGCCAGCAGCTACAGGGGGCGCGAGCAGTACTTC. The chain couples TRBV6-5 to TRBJ2-7, with TRBD1 matching over 9 bases. The CDR3 consists of 12 residues. From germline, CDR1 is MNHEY and CDR2 SVGAGI. With 6 bases clipped from V and 6 bases from J, the junction kept 3 bases outside the gene matches.

The rearrangement uses TRBV5-1 and TRBJ1-1; perhaps TRBD1 as D (6 bases). The CDR3 loop spans 13 amino acids. Germline lookup yields CDR1 SGHRS and CDR2 YFSETQ. V was clipped by 5 bases and J by 4 bases, with 12 bases between them. The CDR3 loop is CASSSTGSTEAFF. In DNA form, the CDR3 reads TGCGCCAGCAGTTCAACAGGGAGCACTGAAGCTTTCTTT.

J is TRBJ1-4 and V is TRBV18; no clear D. The germline gives CDR1 KGHSH, CDR2 LQKENI. V was trimmed by 6 bases and J by 2 bases, leaving 13 bases between them. The CDR3 covers 15 residues. CDR3 nucleotide sequence: TGTGCCAGCTCGTCTAAAACAGTGACTAATGAAAAACTGTTTTTT. This codes for CASSSKTVTNEKLFF.

This chain links TRBV2 with TRBJ1-5; 10 bases match TRBD1. CDR3 length equals 13 residues. CDR1 and CDR2 (germline): SNHLY, FYNNEI. V lost 7 bases, J lost 9 bases, and 6 bases stayed unmatched. The CDR3 region is CASTGQGVGPQHF. CDR3 in DNA: TGTGCCAGCACCGGACAGGGGGTTGGGCCCCAGCATTTT.

The chain recombines TRBV7-9 with TRBJ2-7, with 15 nucleotides matching TRBD2. The CDR3 extends over 18 amino acids. With V trimmed by 4 bases and J by 2 bases, 9 bases remained unmatched. Germline V gene lookup returns CDR1 SEHNR and CDR2 FQNEAQ (reference sequence). CDR3 protein: CASSSPGTSGGPAYEQYF. The CDR3, as DNA: TGTGCCAGCAGCTCCCCCGGGACTAGCGGGGGGCCCGCCTACGAGCAGTACTTC.

The chain has TRBV13 and TRBJ2-7; D unresolved. The V end lost 0 bases, the J end lost 3 bases, and 9 bases lay between the germline ends. Germline CDR1 and CDR2: PRHDT and FYEKMQ (reference sequence). The CDR3 length is 14 residues. The CDR3 loop reads CASSLGPVIYEQYF. CDR3 nucleotides: TGTGCCAGCAGCTTAGGCCCGGTCATCTACGAGCAGTACTTC. Full variable domain (rest looked up from reference TRBV13 and TRBJ2-7): AAGVIQSPRHLIKEKRETATLKCYPIPRHDTVYWYQQGPGQDPQFLISFYEKMQSDKGSIPDRFSAQQFSDYHSELNMSSLELGDSALYFCASSLGPVIYEQYFGPGTRLTVT.

The V gene is TRBV7-9, the J gene TRBJ2-7, with D possibly being TRBD2 (6 bases). CDR3 length: 13 amino acids. In germline, CDR1 is SEHNR, CDR2 FQNEAQ (reference sequence). V shed 8 bases and J shed 0 bases, with 11 bases lying between them. DNA of the CDR3: TGTGCCAGCGAGGGCGGGGACTCCTACGAGCAGTACTTC. This codes for CASEGGDSYEQYF.

DNA for the CDR3: TGTGCCAGTAGTTCACCGACAGGGATGGCCTACAATGAGCAGTTCTTC. This translates into CASSSPTGMAYNEQFF. The V call is TRBV19, the J call TRBJ2-1, with 7 bases that match TRBD1. Trimming at V came to 5 bases and at J to 2 bases, leaving 9 bases not matched to a gene. The CDR3 has 16 amino acids. Germline CDR1 and CDR2: LNHDA and SQIVND (reference sequence).